The rows below give T cell receptor beta chains drawn from one sample of a study of OX40 agonist ivuxolimab in advanced cancers. Measured with immunoSEQ multiplex PCR; TCRdb has only the in-frame clones, and not every one. The table has 65,000 to 100,000 clones, less than 95% seen once. Sequences were derived from CD4+ or CD8+ T cells sorted from blood, sampled in a trial of the OX40 agonist ivuxolimab. The receptors were gathered from an adult with an advanced solid tumor such as melanoma, head and neck, liver or kidney cancer. Both conserved end residues are part of each CDR3. D genes are given only for firm matches. Rows give clone size only sometimes, using once, few, many, or a class for an expanded clone.

TRBJ1-5	.	TRBV6-1	.	TGTGCCAGCAGTGAAGGTGAAAGTGCTCAGCCCCAGCATTTT	CASSEGESAQPQHF
TRBJ1-2	.	TRBV4-3	.	TGCGCCAGCAGCCAAGGCTCAGGGGAATTAGACTATGGCTACACCTTC	CASSQGSGELDYGYTF
TRBJ1-3	.	TRBV4-2	.	TGTGCCAGCAGCCAAGAGGGAAGGGGAGAGGGGTACAGCTCTGGAAACACCATATATTTT	CASSQEGRGEGYSSGNTIYF
TRBJ2-7	once	TRBV28	.	TGTGCCAGCAGTTTATGGAAAGTGATGGGTACGGAGCAGTACTTC	CASSLWKVMGTEQYF
TRBJ1-6	.	TRBV6-5	.	TGTGCCAGCAGTTACTCGGAAGGATATAATTCACCCCTCCACTTT	CASSYSEGYNSPLHF
TRBJ1-1	.	TRBV4-3	.	TGCGCCAGCAGCCAAGATCTGGAGCAGGGAGCTTTCTTT	CASSQDLEQGAFF
TRBJ1-2	.	TRBV11-2	.	TGTGCCAGCAGCTTAGGATTAGGCAGGGAGAAGAACTATGGCTACACCTTC	CASSLGLGREKNYGYTF
TRBJ1-5	.	TRBV7-9	TRBD1	TGTGCCAGCAGTCAGACAGGGATGGGGGAGCTCCAGCATTTT	CASSQTGMGELQHF
TRBJ2-5	.	TRBV4-2	.	TGTGCCAGCAGCCAAGTAAGGGGGGGTCAAGAGACCCAGTACTTC	CASSQVRGGQETQYF
TRBJ2-3	.	TRBV27	.	TGTGCCAGCAGTTTAATGGAGAGTTTAGATACGCAGTATTTT	CASSLMESLDTQYF
TRBJ2-3	.	TRBV27	TRBD2	TGTGCCAGCAGTTTATTAGCGGGAGGTTCGACAGATACGCAGTATTTT	CASSLLAGGSTDTQYF
TRBJ2-3	.	TRBV27	.	TGTGCCAGCAGCCCCGAACTAAACACAGATACGCAGTATTTT	CASSPELNTDTQYF
TRBJ1-3	.	TRBV4-3	.	TGCGCCAGCAGCCAAAGGCCGGAGGGATCTGGAAACACCATATATTTT	CASSQRPEGSGNTIYF
TRBJ2-1	.	TRBV19	TRBD1	TGTGCCAGTAGTATCGGGACAGCAGAGTTCTTC	CASSIGTAEFF
TRBJ2-1	.	TRBV28	TRBD2	TGTGCCAGCAGTATAGGGGAGGGCGAGCAGTTCTTC	CASSIGEGEQFF
TRBJ2-3	.	TRBV27	.	TGTGCCAGCAGTTTAGCCAGGGAAGGAGATACGCAGTATTTT	CASSLAREGDTQYF
TRBJ2-5	.	TRBV28	.	TGTGCCAGCAGTTTAATCCTACAAGAGACCCAGTACTTC	CASSLILQETQYF
TRBJ2-1	.	TRBV7-7	TRBD2	TGTGCCAGCACCCCGGGACTAGCGGGAGAAACTGATTACAATGAGCAGTTCTTC	CASTPGLAGETDYNEQFF
TRBJ2-3	.	TRBV27	.	TGTGCCAGCAGTTTAGGGGGAAGGGATACGCAGTATTTT	CASSLGGRDTQYF
TRBJ1-1	.	TRBV6-5	.	TGTGCCAGCAGGGCCAGGACGAACACTGAAGCTTTCTTT	CASRARTNTEAFF
TRBJ2-5	.	TRBV7-9	TRBD2	TGTGCCAGCAGCGCGGTTACTAGCGACCGTGGAGAGACCCAGTACTTC	CASSAVTSDRGETQYF
TRBJ2-1	.	TRBV27	.	TGTGCCAGCAGTCCTAGCCTCTCCTACAATGAGCAGTTCTTC	CASSPSLSYNEQFF
TRBJ1-2	.	TRBV28	.	TGTGCCAGCAGCTCGACAGAGAACTATGGCTACACCTTC	CASSSTENYGYTF
TRBJ2-3	.	TRBV30	.	TGTGCCTGGAGTGAAGACACGTACACAGATACGCAGTATTTT	CAWSEDTYTDTQYF
TRBJ1-2	many	TRBV28	TRBD1	TGTGCCAGCAGTCCAGAGACAGGGGGCAACTATGGCTACACCTTC	CASSPETGGNYGYTF
TRBJ2-3	.	TRBV4-1	TRBD2	TGCGCCAGCAGCCAAGAGTATTCGGGGGGGGCAGATACGCAGTATTTT	CASSQEYSGGADTQYF